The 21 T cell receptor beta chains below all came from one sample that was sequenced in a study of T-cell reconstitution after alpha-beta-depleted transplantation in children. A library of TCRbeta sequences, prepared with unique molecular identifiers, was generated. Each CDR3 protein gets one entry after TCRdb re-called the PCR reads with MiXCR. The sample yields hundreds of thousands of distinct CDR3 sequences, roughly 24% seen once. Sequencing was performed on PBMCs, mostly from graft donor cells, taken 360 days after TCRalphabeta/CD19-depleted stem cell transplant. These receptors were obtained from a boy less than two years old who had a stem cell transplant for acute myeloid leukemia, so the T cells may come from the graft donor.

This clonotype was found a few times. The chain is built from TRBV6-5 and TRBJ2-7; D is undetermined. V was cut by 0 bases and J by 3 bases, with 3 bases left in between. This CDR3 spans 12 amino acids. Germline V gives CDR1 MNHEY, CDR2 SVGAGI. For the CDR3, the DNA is TGTGCCAGCAGTTACTCTCACTACGAGCAGTACGTC. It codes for CASSYSHYEQYV.

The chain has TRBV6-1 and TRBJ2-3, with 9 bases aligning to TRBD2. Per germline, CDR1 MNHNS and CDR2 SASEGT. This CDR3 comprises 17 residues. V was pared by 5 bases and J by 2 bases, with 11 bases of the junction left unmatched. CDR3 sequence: CASSTTHVAGVTDTQYF. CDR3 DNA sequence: TGTGCCAGCAGTACGACCCATGTAGCGGGGGTCACAGATACGCAGTATTTT.

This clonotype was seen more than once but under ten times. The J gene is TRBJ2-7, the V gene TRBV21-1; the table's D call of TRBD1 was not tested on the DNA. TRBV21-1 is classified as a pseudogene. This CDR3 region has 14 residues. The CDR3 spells CASSRDSNSYEQYF. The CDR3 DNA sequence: TGTGCCAGCAGCAGGGACAGTAACTCCTACGAGCAGTACTTC.

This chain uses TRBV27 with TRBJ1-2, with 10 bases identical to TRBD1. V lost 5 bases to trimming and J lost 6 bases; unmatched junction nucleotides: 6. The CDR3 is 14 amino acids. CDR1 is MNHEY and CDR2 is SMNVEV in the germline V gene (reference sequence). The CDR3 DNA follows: TGTGCCAGCAGTGTAGACAGGGGGCGGAATGGCTACACCTTC. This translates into CASSVDRGRNGYTF.

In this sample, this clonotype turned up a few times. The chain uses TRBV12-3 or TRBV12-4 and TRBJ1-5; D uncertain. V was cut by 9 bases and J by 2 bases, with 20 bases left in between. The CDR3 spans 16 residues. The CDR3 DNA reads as TGTGCCAGTGCTCGCACATTGGGTGTGGGCAATCAGCCCCAGCATTTT. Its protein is CASARTLGVGNQPQHF.

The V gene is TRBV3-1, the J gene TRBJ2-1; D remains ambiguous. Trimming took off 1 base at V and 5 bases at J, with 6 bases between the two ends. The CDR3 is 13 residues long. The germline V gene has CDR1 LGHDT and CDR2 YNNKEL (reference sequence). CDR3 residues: CASSQGIDNEQFF. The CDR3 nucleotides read TGTGCCAGCAGCCAAGGCATCGACAATGAGCAGTTCTTC.

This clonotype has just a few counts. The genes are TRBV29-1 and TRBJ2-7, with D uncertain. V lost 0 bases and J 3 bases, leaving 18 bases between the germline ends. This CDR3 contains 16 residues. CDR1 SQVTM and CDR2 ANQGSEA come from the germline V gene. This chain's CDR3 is CSVEDFKESRSYEQYF. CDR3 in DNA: TGCAGCGTTGAAGACTTCAAGGAGAGTCGGAGCTACGAGCAGTACTTC.

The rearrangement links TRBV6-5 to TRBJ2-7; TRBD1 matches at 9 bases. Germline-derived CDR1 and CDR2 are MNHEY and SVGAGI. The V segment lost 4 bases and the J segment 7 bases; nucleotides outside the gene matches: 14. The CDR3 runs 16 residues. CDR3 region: CASSSLPGQGFGEQYF. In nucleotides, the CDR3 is TGTGCCAGCAGTTCTTTACCGGGACAGGGTTTTGGAGAGCAGTACTTC.

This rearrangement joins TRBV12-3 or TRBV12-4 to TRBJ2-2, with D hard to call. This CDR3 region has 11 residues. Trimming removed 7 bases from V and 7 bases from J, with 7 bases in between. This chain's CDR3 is CASTIGGELFF. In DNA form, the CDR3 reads TGTGCCAGCACCATCGGCGGGGAGCTGTTTTTT.

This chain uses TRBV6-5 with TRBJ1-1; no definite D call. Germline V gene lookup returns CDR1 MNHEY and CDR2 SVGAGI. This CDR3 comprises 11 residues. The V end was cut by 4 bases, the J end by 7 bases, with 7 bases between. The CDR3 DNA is TGTGCCAGCAGTTCGCGCAGTGAAGCTTTCTTT. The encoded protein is CASSSRSEAFF.

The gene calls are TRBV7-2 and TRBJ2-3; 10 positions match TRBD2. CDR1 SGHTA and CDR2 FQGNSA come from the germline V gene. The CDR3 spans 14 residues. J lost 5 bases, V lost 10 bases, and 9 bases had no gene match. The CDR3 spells CANQAGGAGDTQYF. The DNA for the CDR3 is TGTGCCAACCAAGCGGGGGGGGCGGGAGATACGCAGTATTTT. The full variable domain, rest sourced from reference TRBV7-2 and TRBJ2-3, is GAGVSQSPSNKVTEKGKDVELRCDPISGHTALYWYRQSLGQGLEFLIYFQGNSAPDKSGLPSDRFSAERTGGSVSTLTIQRTQQEDSAVYLCANQAGGAGDTQYFGPGTRLTVL.

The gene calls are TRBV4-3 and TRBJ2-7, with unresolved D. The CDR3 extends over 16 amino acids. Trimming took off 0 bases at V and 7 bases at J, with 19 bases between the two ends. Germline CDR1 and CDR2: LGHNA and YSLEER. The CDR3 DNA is TGCGCCAGCAGCCAAGAGGAAAGCCCCACAATTACGGAGCAGTACTTC. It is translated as CASSQEESPTITEQYF.

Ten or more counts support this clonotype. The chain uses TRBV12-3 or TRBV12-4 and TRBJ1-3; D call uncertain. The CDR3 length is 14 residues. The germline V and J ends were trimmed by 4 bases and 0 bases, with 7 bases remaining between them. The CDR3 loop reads CASSYVDSGNTIYF. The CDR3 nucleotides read TGTGCCAGCAGTTATGTGGACTCTGGAAACACCATATATTTT.

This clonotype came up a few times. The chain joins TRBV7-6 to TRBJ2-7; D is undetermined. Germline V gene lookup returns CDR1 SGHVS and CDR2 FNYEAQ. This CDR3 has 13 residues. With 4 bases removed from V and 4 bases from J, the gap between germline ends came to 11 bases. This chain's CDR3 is CASSSDDGYEQYV. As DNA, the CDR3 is TGTGCCAGCAGCTCCGATGACGGGTACGAGCAGTACGTC.

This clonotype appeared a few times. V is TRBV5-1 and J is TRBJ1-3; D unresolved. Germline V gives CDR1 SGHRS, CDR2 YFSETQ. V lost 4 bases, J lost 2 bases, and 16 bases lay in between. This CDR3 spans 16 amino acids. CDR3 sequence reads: CASSQPSGQPGNTIYF. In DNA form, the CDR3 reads TGCGCCAGCAGCCAGCCGTCCGGGCAGCCTGGAAACACCATATATTTT.

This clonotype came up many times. In DNA form, the CDR3 reads TGTGCCAGCAGTTCTCCTACAGGGGTAGAGAATTCACCCCTCCACTTT. It specifies CASSSPTGVENSPLHF. This rearrangement joins TRBV6-5 to TRBJ1-6; 7 nucleotides match TRBD1. V shed 4 bases, J shed 7 bases, and the junction held 10 bases outside the gene matches. CDR1 MNHEY and CDR2 SVGAGI come from the germline V gene. CDR3 length: 16 residues.

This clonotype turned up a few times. CDR3 amino acids: CASSHPGQDQETQYF. Written as DNA, the CDR3 is TGTGCCAGCAGCCATCCGGGACAGGACCAAGAGACCCAGTACTTC. The V call is TRBV4-2, the J call TRBJ2-5; TRBD1 matches at 8 bases. Germline V lookup: CDR1 LGHNA, CDR2 YNFKEQ. Trimming removed 3 bases from V and 0 bases from J; junction bases left unmatched: 3. This CDR3 contains 15 residues.

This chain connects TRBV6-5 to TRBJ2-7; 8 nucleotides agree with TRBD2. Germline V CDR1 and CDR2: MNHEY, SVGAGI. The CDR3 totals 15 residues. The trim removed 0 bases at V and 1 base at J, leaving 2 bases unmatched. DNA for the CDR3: TGTGCCAGCAGTTACTCCCGGGAGGGTTCCTACGAGCAGTACTTC. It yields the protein CASSYSREGSYEQYF.

CDR3 loop: CASSLNRYTGELFF. The CDR3 DNA follows: TGCGCCAGCAGTCTCAACCGATACACCGGGGAGCTGTTTTTT. V is TRBV4-3 and J is TRBJ2-2; D remains unclear. Trimming took off 6 bases at V and 3 bases at J, with 11 bases between the two ends. Germline assignment: CDR1 LGHNA and CDR2 YSLEER. This CDR3 is built from 14 residues.

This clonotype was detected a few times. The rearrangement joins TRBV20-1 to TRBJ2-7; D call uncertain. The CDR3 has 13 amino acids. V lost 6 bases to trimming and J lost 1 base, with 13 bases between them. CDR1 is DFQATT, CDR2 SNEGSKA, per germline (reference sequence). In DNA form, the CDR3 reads TGCAGTGCCCCACGGGCGAATTCCTACGAGCAGTACTTC. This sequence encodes CSAPRANSYEQYF.

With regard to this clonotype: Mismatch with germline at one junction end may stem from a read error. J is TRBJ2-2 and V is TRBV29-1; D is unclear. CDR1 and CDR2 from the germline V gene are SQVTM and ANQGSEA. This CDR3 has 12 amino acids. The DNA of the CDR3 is TGCAGCGTTCAGAAGAACACCCGGGAGCTGTTTTTT. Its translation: CSVQKNTRELFF.